These 7 T cell receptor beta chains came from one sample sequenced in a study of blood T cell repertoires in COVID-19. Repertoires were generated with immunoSEQ multiplex PCR, while TCRdb's copy carries only in-frame clones and drops some. The repertoire holds roughly 290,000 clones, with about 85% as singletons. The sequenced material came from peripheral blood. The receptor set was obtained from a human donor with COVID-19, enrolled during active disease. The donor label of this sample is uncertain.

The rearrangement uses TRBV2 and TRBJ1-2, with D perhaps TRBD1 (6 bases). CDR1 and CDR2 (germline): SNHLY, FYNNEI. The CDR3 has 17 residues. V lost 6 bases to trimming and J lost 0 bases, with 20 bases between them. CDR3 sequence: CASRRGSIPPSNYGYTF. The DNA for the CDR3 is TGTGCCAGCAGGAGGGGGTCCATCCCCCCTTCTAACTATGGCTACACCTTC.

The chain joins TRBV7-2 to TRBJ1-2; TRBD1 matches at 8 bases. CDR1 and CDR2 (germline): SGHTA, FQGNSA. Unmatched junction bases numbered 7, after V lost 1 base and J lost 6 bases. This CDR3 contains 15 residues. DNA of the CDR3: TGTGCCAGCAGCTTAGTGGGACAGGCCGTCGATGGCTACACCTTC. Protein product: CASSLVGQAVDGYTF.

The chain has TRBV6-6 and TRBJ2-7; the match to TRBD2 covers 7 bases. CDR3 length equals 16 residues. The germline V gene has CDR1 MNHNY and CDR2 SVGAGI (reference sequence). V was pared by 0 bases and J by 2 bases, with 7 bases of the junction left unmatched. The CDR3 sequence: CASSYSASGTPYEQYF. As DNA, the CDR3 is TGTGCCAGCAGTTACTCGGCGAGCGGGACTCCCTACGAGCAGTACTTC.

CDR3 sequence (DNA): TGTGCCAGCAGCTTAATTGTTAGCGGGAGGAGCCAAGAGACCCAGTACTTC. Translated, it gives CASSLIVSGRSQETQYF. The chain employs TRBV7-2 and TRBJ2-5, with 10 bases that match TRBD2. The CDR3 consists of 17 residues. V shed 2 bases, J shed 1 base, and the junction held 7 bases outside the gene matches. Germline loops: CDR1 SGHTA, CDR2 FQGNSA.

This chain links TRBV6-5 with TRBJ1-3, with TRBD1 matching 10 bases. Trimming cost V 2 bases and J 4 bases; bases outside gene matches: 5. The CDR3 runs 16 residues. Germline V CDR1 and CDR2: MNHEY, SVGAGI. In DNA form, the CDR3 reads TGTGCCAGCAGTTACCCCGGGACAGGGGCAGGAAACACCATATATTTT. Protein sequence: CASSYPGTGAGNTIYF.

This clone came up once. The chain is built from TRBV5-1 and TRBJ1-1; 7 nucleotides match TRBD1. The CDR3 consists of 14 residues. Germline lookup yields CDR1 SGHRS and CDR2 YFSETQ. Losses at the gene ends were 2 bases for V and 1 base for J; bases not matched to a gene: 2. In nucleotides, the CDR3 is TGCGCCAGCAGCTTTAGGGACAGGAACACTGAAGCTTTCTTT. This translates into CASSFRDRNTEAFF. The full variable domain, in which reference TRBV5-1 and TRBJ1-1 provide the parts outside the CDR3, is KAGVTQTPRYLIKTRGQQVTLSCSPISGHRSVSWYQQTPGQGLQFLFEYFSETQRNKGNFPGRFSGRQFSNSRSEMNVSTLELGDSALYLCASSFRDRNTEAFFGQGTRLTVV.

The V and J genes are TRBV29-1 and TRBJ2-1; a weak D match, TRBD2 (5 bases). There are 12 residues in the CDR3. Germline V CDR1 and CDR2: SQVTM, ANQGSEA. V was trimmed by 3 bases and J by 6 bases, leaving 9 bases between them. Written as DNA, the CDR3 is TGCAGCGTTGAGAGGGCCCTCAATGAGCAGTTCTTC. Encoded protein: CSVERALNEQFF.